This is a list of T cell receptor beta chains from one sample in a study of shared clonotypes between healthy human individuals. Some clones are missing from TCRdb's copy, which holds only in-frame ones; the method was immunoSEQ multiplex PCR. Of nearly 1,000,000 clones listed, 76% are singletons. The source material was memory CD4+ T cells sorted from blood. The receptors originated from a man between 18 and 35 years old in good health. Both conserved end residues are part of each CDR3. The D gene is left open where the match is weak. Part of the rows lack a size; the others show once, few, many or a class for expanded clones.

v_gene	d_gene	j_gene	len	abundance	CDR3nt	CDR3aa
TRBV12-5	NA	TRBJ1-2	16	NA	TGTGCTAGTGGTTTGGTACCGGCGGGATTGGGGTATGGCTACACCTTC	CASGLVPAGLGYGYTF
TRBV27	NA	TRBJ1-6	15	once	TGTGCCAGCAGTTTAAGTCGGCAGGGAAGTTCACCCCTCCACTTT	CASSLSRQGSSPLHF
TRBV6-1	TRBD1	TRBJ1-6	16	once	TGTGCCAGCAGTGAAAGGACAGGGGGAACGAATTCACCCCTCCACTTT	CASSERTGGTNSPLHF
TRBV7-9	NA	TRBJ1-4	11	NA	TGTGCCAGCAGCAAGTACGAAAAACTGTTTTTT	CASSKYEKLFF
TRBV19	NA	TRBJ1-1	15	few	TGTGCCAGTAGAATCTCTAGGACACTGAACACTGAAGCTTTCTTT	CASRISRTLNTEAFF
TRBV7-9	NA	TRBJ2-4	14	many	TGTGCCAGCAGCTTCTCGGGGTTGCAAAACATTCAGTACTTC	CASSFSGLQNIQYF
TRBV9	TRBD2	TRBJ2-3	15	NA	TGTGCCAGCAGCGCCGACCCTAGCGGCGGAGATACGCAGTATTTT	CASSADPSGGDTQYF
TRBV5-6	NA	TRBJ1-2	12	NA	TGTGCCAGCAGCTCGGGCCCAGTGGGCTACACCTTC	CASSSGPVGYTF
TRBV30	NA	TRBJ2-5	13	NA	TGTGCCTGGAGTGGACCCAGGGGCGAGACCCAGTACTTC	CAWSGPRGETQYF
TRBV10-3	TRBD1	TRBJ1-2	14	NA	TGTGCCATCAGTCGGGACAGCCCTAACTATGGCTACACCTTC	CAISRDSPNYGYTF
TRBV5-5	TRBD1	TRBJ2-2	15	NA	TGTGCCAGCAGCTTGGGGGGACAGTACACCGGGGAGCTGTTTTTT	CASSLGGQYTGELFF
TRBV9	NA	TRBJ2-5	13	NA	TGTGCCAGCAGCGTAGGTGGAACGGGGACCCAGTACTTC	CASSVGGTGTQYF
TRBV30	TRBD2	TRBJ2-3	15	NA	TGTGCCTGTATCCCCCAGCGGGGGGGTTCTTATACGCAGTATTTT	CACIPQRGGSYTQYF
TRBV4-2	TRBD2	TRBJ2-1	13	few	TGTGCCAGCAGCCTGGGACTAGCGGGGCTGCAGTTCTTC	CASSLGLAGLQFF
TRBV7-3	NA	TRBJ2-7	13	many	TGTGCCAGCAGCGTGGGTTTCTCCTACGAGCAGTACTTC	CASSVGFSYEQYF
TRBV6-5	NA	TRBJ1-2	13	NA	TGTGCCAGCAGTTCCGCGGACCGCTATGGCTACACCTTC	CASSSADRYGYTF
TRBV9	NA	TRBJ2-7	14	NA	TGTGCCAGCAGCGTAGGGGGGAAGACCTACGAGCAGTACTTC	CASSVGGKTYEQYF
TRBV7-2	NA	TRBJ1-3	16	NA	TGTGCCAGCAGCTTAGGGCCGGGACTCTCTGGAAACACCATATATTTT	CASSLGPGLSGNTIYF
TRBV6-1	NA	TRBJ1-4	13	many	TGTGCCAGCAGTGGCGCCCAGGGGGAAAAACTGTTTTTT	CASSGAQGEKLFF
TRBV4-1	TRBD1	TRBJ1-2	15	once	TGCGCCAGCAGCCAGGGACAGGGGACTAACTATGGCTACACCTTC	CASSQGQGTNYGYTF
TRBV5-6	TRBD2	TRBJ2-7	14	NA	TGTGCCAGCAGCTTGGGAGCGGGAGACTACGAGCAGTACTTC	CASSLGAGDYEQYF
TRBV5-1	TRBD1	TRBJ2-7	16	NA	TGCGCCAGCAGCTTGGGGACAGGGTCTTTTTCCTACGAGCAGTACTTC	CASSLGTGSFSYEQYF
TRBV29-1	NA	TRBJ1-2	16	many	TGCAGCGTTGAAGATCAAGAGTGGTGGGGGAACTATGGCTACACCTTC	CSVEDQEWWGNYGYTF
TRBV5-1	NA	TRBJ2-2	13	NA	TGCGCCAGCAGGATCGAGTACACCGGGGAGCTGTTTTTT	CASRIEYTGELFF
TRBV10-3	TRBD2	TRBJ2-7	14	NA	TGTGCCATCAGTGTAGGGACTAGCGGTCCCGAGCAGTACTTC	CAISVGTSGPEQYF
TRBV7-2	TRBD2	TRBJ2-1	15	NA	TGTGCCAGCAGCCCGGGACTAGCGGGAGCGTGGGAGCAGTTCTTC	CASSPGLAGAWEQFF
TRBV6-5	NA	TRBJ2-7	14	NA	TGTGCCAGCAGTTTAAAGGACGGGCCCTACGAGCAGTACTTC	CASSLKDGPYEQYF